The text below deals with one TCR beta chain. In this sample, this clonotype turned up a few times. The clone's antigen remains unknown. Nothing much larger sits one base from this clone, and base qualities are not available. These data come from a study of CD8 T cells in ankylosing spondylitis (dated by TCRdb to 2017 to 2019). Concerning the study at large: To find TCR variants linked to disease, the study profiled T cell receptor beta repertoires in ankylosing spondylitis patients and healthy donors. Peripheral blood was sampled, and synovial fluid was additionally collected from ankylosing spondylitis patients. The full study cohort comprised 25 or so ankylosing spondylitis patients and roughly 110 healthy donors.

TCRdb names Illumina HiSeq 2500 as the instrument used. TCR beta libraries were prepared by quantitative 5'-RACE with molecular barcodes. Per the authors' processing: To identify disease-linked TCR variants, a new computational method was used, one built on a probabilistic model of VDJ rearrangement. In TCRdb, the public reads were trimmed at Q25 with fastp and aligned with MiXCR, with productive beta chains retained. Identical CDR3 proteins give one entry, which carries the most common genes and DNA. These V and J calls are TCRdb output, not the study's own analysis. The sample table holds 250,000 to 350,000 distinct CDR3 sequences, of which about 20% were seen once. Clones ranked in the top ten supply under 8.5% of the sample. Broad study findings and their caveats: A TCR beta motif made up of several highly homologous amino acid variants appeared to be characteristic of blood from ankylosing spondylitis patients. The disease-linked clones had a CD8+ phenotype and were found at relatively low frequencies in peripheral blood. Some TCR beta motif variants had previously been reported in synovial fluid and blood of reactive arthritis patients, which suggested common disease-initiation mechanisms. The disease-linked clones were reported to be significantly enriched in matched synovial fluid samples from ankylosing spondylitis patients.

There are 14 amino acids in the CDR3, from cysteine to phenylalanine inclusive. Only the CDR3 DNA is retained, 42 bases long and in frame from the first base. CDR1 is given as SGDLS and CDR2 as YYNGEE, both from the germline V gene. At the junction V is shortened by 6 bases and J by 5 bases, with 15 bases in between. The rearranged chain carries TRBV9 and TRBJ2-1; the D gene identity is not certain. The sequencing input was blood, either unsorted or a sorted T cell fraction (not recorded which). The source of this sequence is a male donor with ankylosing spondylitis or in good health (not recorded which). The DNA is as follows: TGTGCCAGCAAACGAGCGACAACCGACAATGAGCAGTTCTTC. Its coded protein is CASKRATTDNEQFF.